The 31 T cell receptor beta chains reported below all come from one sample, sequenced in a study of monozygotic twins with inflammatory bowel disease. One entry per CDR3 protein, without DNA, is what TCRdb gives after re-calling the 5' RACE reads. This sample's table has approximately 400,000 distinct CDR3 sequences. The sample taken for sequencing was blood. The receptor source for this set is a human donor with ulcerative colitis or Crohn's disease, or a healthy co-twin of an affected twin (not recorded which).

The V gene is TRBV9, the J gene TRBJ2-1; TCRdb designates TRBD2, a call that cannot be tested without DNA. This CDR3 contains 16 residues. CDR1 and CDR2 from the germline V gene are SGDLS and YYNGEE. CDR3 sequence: CASSVEREQMYNEQFF.

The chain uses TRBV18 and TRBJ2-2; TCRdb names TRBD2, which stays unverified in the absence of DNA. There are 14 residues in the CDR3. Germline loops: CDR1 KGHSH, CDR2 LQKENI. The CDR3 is CASSWREDTGELFF. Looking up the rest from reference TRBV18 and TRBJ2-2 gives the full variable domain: NAGVMQNPRHLVRRRGQEARLRCSPMKGHSHVYWYRQLPEEGLKFMVYLQKENIIDESGMPKERFSAEFPKEGPSILRIQQVVRGDSAAYFCASSWREDTGELFFGEGSRLTVL.

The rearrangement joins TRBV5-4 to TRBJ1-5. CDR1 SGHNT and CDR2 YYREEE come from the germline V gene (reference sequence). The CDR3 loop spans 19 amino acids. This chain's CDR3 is CASSLTVLGGALSNQPQHF.

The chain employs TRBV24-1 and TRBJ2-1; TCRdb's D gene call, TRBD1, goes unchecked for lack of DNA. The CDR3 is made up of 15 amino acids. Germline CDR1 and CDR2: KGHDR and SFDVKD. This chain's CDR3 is CATSGPGQGYNEQFF.

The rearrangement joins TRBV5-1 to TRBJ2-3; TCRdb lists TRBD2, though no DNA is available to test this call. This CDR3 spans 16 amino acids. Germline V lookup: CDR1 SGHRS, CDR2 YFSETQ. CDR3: CASSLAAGYQPDTQYF. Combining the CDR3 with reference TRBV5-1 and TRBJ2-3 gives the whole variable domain KAGVTQTPRYLIKTRGQQVTLSCSPISGHRSVSWYQQTPGQGLQFLFEYFSETQRNKGNFPGRFSGRQFSNSRSEMNVSTLELGDSALYLCASSLAAGYQPDTQYFGPGTRLTVL.

The CDR3 reads CASSQDWTGVYNEQFF. V usage is TRBV4-3 and J usage is TRBJ2-1; TCRdb outputs TRBD1, but without DNA this stays unchecked. CDR1 LGHNA and CDR2 YSLEER come from the germline V gene. There are 16 residues in the CDR3.

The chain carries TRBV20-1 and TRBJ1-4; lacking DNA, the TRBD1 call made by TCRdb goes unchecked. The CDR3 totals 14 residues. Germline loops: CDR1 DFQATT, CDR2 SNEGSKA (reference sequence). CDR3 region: CSASPTGDNEKLFF.

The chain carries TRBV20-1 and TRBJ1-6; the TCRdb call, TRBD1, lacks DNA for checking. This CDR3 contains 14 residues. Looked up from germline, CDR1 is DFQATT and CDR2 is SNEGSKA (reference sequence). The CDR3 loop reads CSAPTGTGNSPLHF.

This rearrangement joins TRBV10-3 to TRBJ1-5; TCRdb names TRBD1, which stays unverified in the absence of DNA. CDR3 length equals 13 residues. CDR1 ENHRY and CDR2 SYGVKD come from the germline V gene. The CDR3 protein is CAIGQVSNQPQHF.

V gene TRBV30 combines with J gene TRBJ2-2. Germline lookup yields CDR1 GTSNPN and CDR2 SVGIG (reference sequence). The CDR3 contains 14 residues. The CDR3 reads CAWRWAVHTGELFF.

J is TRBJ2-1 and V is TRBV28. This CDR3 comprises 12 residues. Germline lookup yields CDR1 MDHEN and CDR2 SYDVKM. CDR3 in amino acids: CASSSLTDEQFF.

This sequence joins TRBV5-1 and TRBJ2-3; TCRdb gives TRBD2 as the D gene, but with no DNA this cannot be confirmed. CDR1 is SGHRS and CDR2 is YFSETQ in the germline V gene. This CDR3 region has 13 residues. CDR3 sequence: CASSSAYGDTQYF.

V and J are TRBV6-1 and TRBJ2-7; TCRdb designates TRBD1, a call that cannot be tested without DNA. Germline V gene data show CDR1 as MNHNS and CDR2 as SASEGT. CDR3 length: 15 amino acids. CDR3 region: CASSKPMTGGGEQYF.

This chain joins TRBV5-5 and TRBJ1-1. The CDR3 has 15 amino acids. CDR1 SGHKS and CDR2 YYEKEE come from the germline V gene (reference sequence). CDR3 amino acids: CASSLAVSENTEALF.

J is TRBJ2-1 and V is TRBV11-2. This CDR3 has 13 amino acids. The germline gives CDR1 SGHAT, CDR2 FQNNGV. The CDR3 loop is CASRRLGGDEQFF.

CDR3 sequence reads: CASSFWTEAFF. V is TRBV7-2 and J is TRBJ1-1. The CDR3 has 11 amino acids. The germline CDR1 and CDR2 sequences are SGHTA and FQGNSA.

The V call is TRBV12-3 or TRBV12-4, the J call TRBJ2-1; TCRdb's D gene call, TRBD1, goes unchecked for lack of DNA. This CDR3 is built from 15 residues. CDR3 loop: CASSPRETYYNEQFF.

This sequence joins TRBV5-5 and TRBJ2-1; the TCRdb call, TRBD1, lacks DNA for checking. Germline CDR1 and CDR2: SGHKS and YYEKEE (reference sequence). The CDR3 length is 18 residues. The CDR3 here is CASSLPMTTGRLNNEQFF.

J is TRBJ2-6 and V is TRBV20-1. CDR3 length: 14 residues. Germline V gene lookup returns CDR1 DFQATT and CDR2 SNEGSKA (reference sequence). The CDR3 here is CSAPKTSGANVLTF.

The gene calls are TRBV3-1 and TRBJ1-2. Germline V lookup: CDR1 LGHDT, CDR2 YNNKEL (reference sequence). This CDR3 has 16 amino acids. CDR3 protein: CASSQDLGGLYYGYTF.

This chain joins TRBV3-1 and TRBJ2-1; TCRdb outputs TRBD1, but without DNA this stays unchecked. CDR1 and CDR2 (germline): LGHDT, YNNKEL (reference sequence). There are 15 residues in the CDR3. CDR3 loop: CASTSRGRGRDEQFF.

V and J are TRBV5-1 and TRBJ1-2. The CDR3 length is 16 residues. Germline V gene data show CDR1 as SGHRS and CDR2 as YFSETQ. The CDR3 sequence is CASSQSQPAVGNGYTF.

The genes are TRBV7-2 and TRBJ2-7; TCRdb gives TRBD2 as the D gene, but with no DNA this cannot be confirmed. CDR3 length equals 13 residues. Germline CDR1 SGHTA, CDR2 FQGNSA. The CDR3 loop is CASSTRTEVEQYF.

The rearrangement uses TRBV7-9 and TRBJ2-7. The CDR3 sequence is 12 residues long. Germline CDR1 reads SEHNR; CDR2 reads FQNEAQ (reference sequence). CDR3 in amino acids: CASSLGQYEQYF.

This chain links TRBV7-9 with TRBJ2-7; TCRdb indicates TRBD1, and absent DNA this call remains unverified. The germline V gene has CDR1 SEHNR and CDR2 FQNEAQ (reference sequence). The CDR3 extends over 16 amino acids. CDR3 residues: CASSFELGQPPYEQYF.

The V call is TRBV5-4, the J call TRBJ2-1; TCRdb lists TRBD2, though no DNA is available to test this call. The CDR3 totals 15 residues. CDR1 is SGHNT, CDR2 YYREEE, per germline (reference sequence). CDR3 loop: CASSSGGAEYNEQFF. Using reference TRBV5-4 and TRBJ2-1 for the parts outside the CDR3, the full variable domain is ETGVTQSPTHLIKTRGQQVTLRCSSQSGHNTVSWYQQALGQGPQFIFQYYREEENGRGNFPPRFSGLQFPNYSSELNVNALELDDSALYLCASSSGGAEYNEQFFGPGTRLTVL.

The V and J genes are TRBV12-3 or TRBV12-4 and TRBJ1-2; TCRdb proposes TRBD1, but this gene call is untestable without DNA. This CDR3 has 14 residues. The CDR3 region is CASSSTQGRGGYTF.

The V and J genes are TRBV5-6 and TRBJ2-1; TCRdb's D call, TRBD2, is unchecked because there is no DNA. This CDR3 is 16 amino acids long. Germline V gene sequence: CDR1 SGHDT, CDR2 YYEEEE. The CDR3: CASSPPIGAGLGEQFF.

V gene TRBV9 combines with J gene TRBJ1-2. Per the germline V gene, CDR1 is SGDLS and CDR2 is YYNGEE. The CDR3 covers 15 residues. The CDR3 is CASSPSALGYYGYTF.

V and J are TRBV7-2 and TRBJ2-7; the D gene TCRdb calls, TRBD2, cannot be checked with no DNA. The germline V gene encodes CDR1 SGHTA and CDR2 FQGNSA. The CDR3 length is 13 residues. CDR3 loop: CASSLGLGDEQYF.

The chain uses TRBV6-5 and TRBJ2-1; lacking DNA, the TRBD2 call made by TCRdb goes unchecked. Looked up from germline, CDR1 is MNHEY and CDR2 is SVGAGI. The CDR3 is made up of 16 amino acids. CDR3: CASGYGSGRAYNEQFF.